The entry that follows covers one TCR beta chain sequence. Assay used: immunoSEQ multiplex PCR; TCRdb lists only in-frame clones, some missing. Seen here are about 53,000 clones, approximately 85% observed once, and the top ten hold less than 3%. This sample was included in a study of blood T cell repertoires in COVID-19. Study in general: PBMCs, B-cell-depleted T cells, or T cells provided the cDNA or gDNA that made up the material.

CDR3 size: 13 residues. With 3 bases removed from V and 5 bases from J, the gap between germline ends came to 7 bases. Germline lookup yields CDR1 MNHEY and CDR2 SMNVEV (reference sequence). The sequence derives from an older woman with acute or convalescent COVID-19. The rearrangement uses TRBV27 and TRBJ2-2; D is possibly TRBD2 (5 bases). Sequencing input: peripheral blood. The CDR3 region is CASSLRRTGELFF. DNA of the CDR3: TGTGCCAGCAGTTTGAGGAGGACCGGGGAGCTGTTTTTT.